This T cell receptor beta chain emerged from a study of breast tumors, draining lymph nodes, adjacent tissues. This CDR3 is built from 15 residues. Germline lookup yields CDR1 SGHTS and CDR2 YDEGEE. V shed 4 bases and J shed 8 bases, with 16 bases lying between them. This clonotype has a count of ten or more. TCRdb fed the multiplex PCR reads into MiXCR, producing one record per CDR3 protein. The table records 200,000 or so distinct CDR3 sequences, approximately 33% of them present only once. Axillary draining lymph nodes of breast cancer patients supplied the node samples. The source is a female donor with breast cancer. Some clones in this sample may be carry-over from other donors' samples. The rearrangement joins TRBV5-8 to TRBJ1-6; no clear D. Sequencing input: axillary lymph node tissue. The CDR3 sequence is CASSPPGRMDSPLHF. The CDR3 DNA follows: TGTGCCAGCAGCCCCCCCGGGCGAATGGATTCACCCCTCCACTTT.